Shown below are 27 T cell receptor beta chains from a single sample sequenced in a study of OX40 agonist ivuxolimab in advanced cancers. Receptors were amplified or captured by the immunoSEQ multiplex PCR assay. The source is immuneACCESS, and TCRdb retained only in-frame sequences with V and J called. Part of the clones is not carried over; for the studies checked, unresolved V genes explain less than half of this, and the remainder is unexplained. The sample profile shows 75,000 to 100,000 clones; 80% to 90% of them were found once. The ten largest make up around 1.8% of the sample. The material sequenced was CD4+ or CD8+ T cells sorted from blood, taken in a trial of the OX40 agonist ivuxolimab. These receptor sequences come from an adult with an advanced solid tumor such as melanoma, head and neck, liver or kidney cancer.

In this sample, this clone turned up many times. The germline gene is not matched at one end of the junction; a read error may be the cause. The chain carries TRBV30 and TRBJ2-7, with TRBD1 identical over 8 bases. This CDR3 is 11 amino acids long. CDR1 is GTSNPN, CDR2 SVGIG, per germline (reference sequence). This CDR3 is CAWRTTGVAHF. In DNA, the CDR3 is TGTGCCTGGAGGACGACAGGGGTCGCCCACTTC.

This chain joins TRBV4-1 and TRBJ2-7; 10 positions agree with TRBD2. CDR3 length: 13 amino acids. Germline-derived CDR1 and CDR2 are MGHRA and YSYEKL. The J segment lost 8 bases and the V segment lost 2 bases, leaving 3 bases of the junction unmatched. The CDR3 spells CASSQLAGDKQYF. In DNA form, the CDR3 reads TGCGCCAGCAGCCAACTAGCGGGAGACAAGCAGTACTTC.

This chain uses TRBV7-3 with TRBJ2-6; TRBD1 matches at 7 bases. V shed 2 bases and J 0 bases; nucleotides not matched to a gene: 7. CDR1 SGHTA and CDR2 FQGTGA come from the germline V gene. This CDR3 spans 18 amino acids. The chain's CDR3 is CASSLPGQRDSGANVLTF. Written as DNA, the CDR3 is TGTGCCAGCAGCTTACCGGGACAGAGGGACTCTGGGGCCAACGTCCTGACTTTC.

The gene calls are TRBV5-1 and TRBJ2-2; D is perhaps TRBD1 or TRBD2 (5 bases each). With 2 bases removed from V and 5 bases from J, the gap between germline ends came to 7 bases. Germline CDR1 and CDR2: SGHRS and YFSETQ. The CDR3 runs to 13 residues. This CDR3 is CASSFGTTGELFF. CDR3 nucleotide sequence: TGCGCCAGCAGCTTTGGGACGACCGGGGAGCTGTTTTTT.

In DNA, the CDR3 is TGTGCCACGAAGCGGGAGATCACAGATACGCAGTATTTT. Its translation is CATKREITDTQYF. V is TRBV6-1 and J is TRBJ2-3; the match to TRBD2 covers 8 bases. Per germline, CDR1 MNHNS and CDR2 SASEGT. The CDR3 is 13 residues long. V gave up 10 bases and J gave up 2 bases; unmatched junction bases: 5.

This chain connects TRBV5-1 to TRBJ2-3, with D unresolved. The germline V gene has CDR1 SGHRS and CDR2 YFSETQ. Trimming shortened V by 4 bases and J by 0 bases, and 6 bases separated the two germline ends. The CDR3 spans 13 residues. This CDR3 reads CASSLRSTDTQYF. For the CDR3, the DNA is TGCGCCAGCAGCCTAAGAAGCACAGATACGCAGTATTTT.

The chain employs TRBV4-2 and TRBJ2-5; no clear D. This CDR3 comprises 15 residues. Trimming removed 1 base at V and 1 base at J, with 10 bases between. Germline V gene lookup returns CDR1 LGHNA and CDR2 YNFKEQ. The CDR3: CASSQVVAFQETQYF. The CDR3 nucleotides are TGTGCCAGCAGCCAAGTTGTCGCCTTCCAAGAGACCCAGTACTTC.

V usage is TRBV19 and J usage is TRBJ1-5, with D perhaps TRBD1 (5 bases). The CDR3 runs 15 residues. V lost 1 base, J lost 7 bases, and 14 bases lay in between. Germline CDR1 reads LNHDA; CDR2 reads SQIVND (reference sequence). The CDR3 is CASSIGGILAQPQHF. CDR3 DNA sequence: TGTGCCAGTAGTATAGGGGGGATACTCGCACAGCCCCAGCATTTT.

CDR3 in amino acids: CASSRGDTEAFF. DNA of the CDR3: TGCGCCAGCAGTCGGGGTGACACTGAAGCTTTCTTT. The chain employs TRBV10-2 and TRBJ1-1; D remains unclear. V was clipped by 5 bases and J by 3 bases, with 7 bases between them. Per germline, CDR1 WSHSY and CDR2 SAAADI. The CDR3 has 12 amino acids.

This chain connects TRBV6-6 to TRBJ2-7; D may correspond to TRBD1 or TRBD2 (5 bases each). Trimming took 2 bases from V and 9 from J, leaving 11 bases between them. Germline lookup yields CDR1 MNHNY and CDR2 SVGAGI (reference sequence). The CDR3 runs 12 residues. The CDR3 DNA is TGTGCCAGCAGTTACGAGGGGATCGCGCAGTACTTC. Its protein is CASSYEGIAQYF.

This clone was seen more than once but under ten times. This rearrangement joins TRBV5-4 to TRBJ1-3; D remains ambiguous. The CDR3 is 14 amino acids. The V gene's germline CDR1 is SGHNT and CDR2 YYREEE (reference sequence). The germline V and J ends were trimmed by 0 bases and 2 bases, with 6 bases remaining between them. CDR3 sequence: CASSLVGTGNTIYF. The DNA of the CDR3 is TGTGCCAGCAGCTTGGTGGGGACTGGAAACACCATATATTTT.

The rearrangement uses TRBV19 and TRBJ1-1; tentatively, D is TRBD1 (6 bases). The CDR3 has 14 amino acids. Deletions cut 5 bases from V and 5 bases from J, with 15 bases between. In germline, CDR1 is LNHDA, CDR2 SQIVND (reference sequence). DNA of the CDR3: TGTGCCAGTAGTTCGACAGGAGGAAAGACTGAAGCTTTCTTT. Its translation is CASSSTGGKTEAFF. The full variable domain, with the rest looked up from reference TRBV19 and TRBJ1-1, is DGGITQSPKYLFRKEGQNVTLSCEQNLNHDAMYWYRQDPGQGLRLIYYSQIVNDFQKGDIAEGYSVSREKKESFPLTVTSAQKNPTAFYLCASSSTGGKTEAFFGQGTRLTVV.

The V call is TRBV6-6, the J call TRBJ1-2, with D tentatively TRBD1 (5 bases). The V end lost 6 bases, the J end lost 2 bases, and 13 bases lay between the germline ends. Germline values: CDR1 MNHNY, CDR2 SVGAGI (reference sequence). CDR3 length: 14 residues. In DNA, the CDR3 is TGTGCCAGCAGCAGTACGACAGACAACTATGGCTACACCTTC. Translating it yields CASSSTTDNYGYTF.

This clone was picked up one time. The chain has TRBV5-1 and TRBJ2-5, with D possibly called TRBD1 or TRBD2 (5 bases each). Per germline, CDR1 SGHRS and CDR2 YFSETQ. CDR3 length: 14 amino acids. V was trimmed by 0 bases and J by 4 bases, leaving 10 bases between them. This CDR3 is CASSLGPGGETQYF. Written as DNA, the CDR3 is TGCGCCAGCAGCTTGGGTCCTGGGGGAGAGACCCAGTACTTC.

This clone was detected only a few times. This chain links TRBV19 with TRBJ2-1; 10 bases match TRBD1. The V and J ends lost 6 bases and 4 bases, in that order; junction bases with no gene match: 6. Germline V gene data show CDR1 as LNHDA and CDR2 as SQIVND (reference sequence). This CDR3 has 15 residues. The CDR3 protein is CASRGDRGRYNEQFF. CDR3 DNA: TGTGCCAGTAGAGGTGACAGGGGGCGTTACAATGAGCAGTTCTTC.

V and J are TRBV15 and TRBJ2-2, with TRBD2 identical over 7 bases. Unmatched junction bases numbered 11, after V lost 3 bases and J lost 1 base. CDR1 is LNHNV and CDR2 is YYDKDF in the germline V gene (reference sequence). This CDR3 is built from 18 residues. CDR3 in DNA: TGTGCCACCAGCAGGGGCTGGGGATCGGGAGGGAACACCGGGGAGCTGTTTTTT. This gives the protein CATSRGWGSGGNTGELFF.

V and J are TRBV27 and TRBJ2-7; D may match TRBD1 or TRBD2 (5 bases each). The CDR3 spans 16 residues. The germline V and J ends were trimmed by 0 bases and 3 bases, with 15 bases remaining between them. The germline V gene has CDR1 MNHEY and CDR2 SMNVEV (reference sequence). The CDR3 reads CASSLSMLGPGYEQYF. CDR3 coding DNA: TGTGCCAGCAGTTTATCGATGTTGGGACCCGGCTACGAGCAGTACTTC.

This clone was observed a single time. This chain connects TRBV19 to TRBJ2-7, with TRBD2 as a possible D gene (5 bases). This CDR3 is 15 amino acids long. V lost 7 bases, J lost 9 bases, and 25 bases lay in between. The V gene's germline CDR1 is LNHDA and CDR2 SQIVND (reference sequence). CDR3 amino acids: CASTADPSGRRWQYF. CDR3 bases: TGTGCCAGTACCGCGGACCCTTCGGGAAGGAGGTGGCAGTACTTC.

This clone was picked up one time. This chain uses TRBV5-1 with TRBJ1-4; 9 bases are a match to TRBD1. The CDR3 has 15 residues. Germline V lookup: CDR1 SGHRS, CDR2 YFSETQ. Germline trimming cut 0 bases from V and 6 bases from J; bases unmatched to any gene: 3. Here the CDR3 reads CASSLGTGVHEKLFF. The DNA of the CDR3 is TGCGCCAGCAGCTTGGGGACAGGGGTTCATGAAAAACTGTTTTTT.

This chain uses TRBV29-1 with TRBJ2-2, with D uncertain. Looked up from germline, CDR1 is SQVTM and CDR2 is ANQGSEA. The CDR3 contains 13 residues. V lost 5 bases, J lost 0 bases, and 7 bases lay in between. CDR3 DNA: TGCAGCGTTCACTTCTCGAACACCGGGGAGCTGTTTTTT. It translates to CSVHFSNTGELFF.

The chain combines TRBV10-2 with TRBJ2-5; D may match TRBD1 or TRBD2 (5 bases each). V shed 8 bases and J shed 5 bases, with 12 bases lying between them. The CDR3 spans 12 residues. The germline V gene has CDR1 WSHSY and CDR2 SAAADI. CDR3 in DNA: TGCGCCAGCGGGGGACGGCAGGAGACCCAGTACTTC. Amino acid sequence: CASGGRQETQYF.

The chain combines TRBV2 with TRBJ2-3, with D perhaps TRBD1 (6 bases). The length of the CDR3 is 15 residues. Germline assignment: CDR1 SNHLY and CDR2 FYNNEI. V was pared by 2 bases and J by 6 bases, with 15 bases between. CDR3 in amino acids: CASSELAGEFDTQYF. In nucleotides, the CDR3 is TGTGCCAGCAGTGAACTGGCAGGGGAGTTCGATACGCAGTATTTT.

This chain's CDR3 is CASKAGVSDTQYF. CDR3 sequence (DNA): TGTGCCAGCAAGGCGGGAGTCTCGGATACGCAGTATTTT. The J gene is TRBJ2-3, the V gene TRBV27; 7 bases map to TRBD2. V was pared by 7 bases and J by 6 bases, with 7 bases of the junction left unmatched. This CDR3 is 13 amino acids long. Germline assignment: CDR1 MNHEY and CDR2 SMNVEV (reference sequence).

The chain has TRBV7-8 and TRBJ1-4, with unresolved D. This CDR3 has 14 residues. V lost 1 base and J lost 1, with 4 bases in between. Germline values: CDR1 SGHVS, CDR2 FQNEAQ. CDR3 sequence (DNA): TGTGCCAGCAGCTTAGGGGAAACTAATGAAAAACTGTTTTTT. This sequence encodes CASSLGETNEKLFF.

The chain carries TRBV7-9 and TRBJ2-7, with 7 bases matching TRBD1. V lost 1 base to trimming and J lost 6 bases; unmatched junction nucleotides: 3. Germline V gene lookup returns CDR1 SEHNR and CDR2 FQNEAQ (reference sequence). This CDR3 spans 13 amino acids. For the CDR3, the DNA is TGTGCCAGCAGCTTAGGCGACAGGGTCGAGCAGTACTTC. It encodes CASSLGDRVEQYF.

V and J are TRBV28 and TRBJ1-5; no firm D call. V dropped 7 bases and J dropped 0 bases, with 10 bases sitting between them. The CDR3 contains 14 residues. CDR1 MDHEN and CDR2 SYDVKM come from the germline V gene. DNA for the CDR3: TGTGCCAGCAAGGGAGGCTATAGCAATCAGCCCCAGCATTTT. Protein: CASKGGYSNQPQHF.

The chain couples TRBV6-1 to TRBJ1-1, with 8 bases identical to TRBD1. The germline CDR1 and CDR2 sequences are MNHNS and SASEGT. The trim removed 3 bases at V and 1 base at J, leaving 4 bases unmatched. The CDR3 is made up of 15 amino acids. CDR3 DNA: TGTGCCAGCAGTGATGCGGGACAGGCGAACACTGAAGCTTTCTTT. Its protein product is CASSDAGQANTEAFF.